One sample yielded the 21 T cell receptor beta chains listed below, sequenced in a study of T cells in Graves' hyperthyroidism and ophthalmopathy. What was amplified from RNA transcripts were TCR beta CDR3 regions. TCR CDR3 underwent first-round RT-PCR with the HTBI primer set. Via MiXCR, TCRdb re-called the multiplex PCR reads, giving one row per CDR3 protein. Of roughly 200,000 distinct CDR3 sequences listed, less than 20% are singletons. Sequencing was performed on blood. These receptors all come from a woman between 45 and 60 years old with Graves' hyperthyroidism.

Only one count was recorded for this clonotype. The chain employs TRBV6-5 and TRBJ2-1; TRBD2 matches 13 bases. The CDR3 runs to 19 residues. J gave up 2 bases and V 4 bases, and 11 bases lay outside the gene matches. Per germline, CDR1 MNHEY and CDR2 SVGAGI. For the CDR3, the DNA is TGTGCCAGCAGTTCCCTCCCGACTAGCGGGAGGAGTCCCTACAATGAGCAGTTCTTC. Protein sequence: CASSSLPTSGRSPYNEQFF.

The sample holds many counts of this clonotype. The chain carries TRBV12-3 or TRBV12-4 and TRBJ2-1; unclear D gene. The V and J ends lost 6 bases and 4 bases respectively, with 10 bases between them. This CDR3 comprises 13 residues. The CDR3 DNA is TGTGCCAGCAGCCCACAGACGTACAATGAGCAGTTCTTC. Translation: CASSPQTYNEQFF.

The gene calls are TRBV9 and TRBJ1-6; D not resolved. Germline CDR1 reads SGDLS; CDR2 reads YYNGEE. This CDR3 comprises 13 residues. V shed 4 bases and J shed 8 bases, with 10 bases lying between them. CDR3 DNA sequence: TGTGCCAGCAGCAGACGGACTGATTCACCCCTCCACTTT. This codes for CASSRRTDSPLHF.

This clonotype came up many times. CDR3 loop: CASSPPDGHTQYF. CDR3 nucleotide sequence: TGTGCCAGCTCACCACCGGACGGCCATACGCAGTATTTT. J is TRBJ2-3 and V is TRBV18; unclear D gene. The germline gives CDR1 KGHSH, CDR2 LQKENI. With 0 bases removed from V and 7 bases from J, the gap between germline ends came to 8 bases. This CDR3 is built from 13 residues.

This clonotype has just a few counts. The chain is built from TRBV30 and TRBJ2-1, with 14 bases matching TRBD2. V was clipped by 8 bases and J by 2 bases; unmatched bases: 8. CDR1 and CDR2 (germline): GTSNPN, SVGIG (reference sequence). The CDR3 extends over 16 amino acids. CDR3 loop: CASSMTSGRAYNEQFF. DNA for the CDR3: TGTGCCAGTAGTATGACTAGCGGGAGGGCCTACAATGAGCAGTTCTTC.

This clonotype has at least ten counts. The chain recombines TRBV5-1 with TRBJ1-3; D remains ambiguous. V was cut by 5 bases and J by 0 bases, with 6 bases left in between. Germline V lookup: CDR1 SGHRS, CDR2 YFSETQ. The CDR3 is 13 amino acids. Written as DNA, the CDR3 is TGCGCCAGCAGGGTCAGCTCTGGAAACACCATATATTTT. It is translated as CASRVSSGNTIYF.

Points on this clonotype: This may be a read error, as it is one base from a much larger clone. The V gene is TRBV5-1, the J gene TRBJ2-1, with 13 positions matching TRBD2. The length of the CDR3 is 16 residues. In germline, CDR1 is SGHRS, CDR2 YFSETQ. With V trimmed by 7 bases and J by 10 bases, 14 bases remained unmatched. CDR3 protein: CASSRRGTSGVNEQFF. DNA of the CDR3: TGCGCCAGCTCCCGCCGAGGGACTAGCGGGGTTAACGAGCAGTTCTTC.

The rearrangement links TRBV10-3 to TRBJ2-3; tentatively, D is TRBD1 or TRBD2 (5 bases each). Germline V CDR1 and CDR2: ENHRY, SYGVKD. CDR3 length: 12 amino acids. Trimming removed 8 bases from V and 4 bases from J, with 10 bases in between. CDR3 protein: CAIALGADTQYF. The CDR3 DNA reads as TGTGCCATCGCCCTGGGGGCAGATACGCAGTATTTT.

On this clonotype itself: This could be a read error, since a much larger clone is one nucleotide away. The V and J genes are TRBV5-1 and TRBJ1-2; weak D call: TRBD1 (6 bases). Germline assignment: CDR1 SGHRS and CDR2 YFSETQ. The CDR3 length is 16 residues. The ends were cut back, 0 bases at V and 2 bases at J, with 14 bases in the middle. CDR3 nucleotides: TGCGCCAGCAGCTTGGATCCCCAGGGGCAGAACTATGGCTACACCTTC. This translates into CASSLDPQGQNYGYTF.

This clonotype was observed a handful of times. The CDR3 nucleotides are TGTGCCAGCAGCCAAGACCCTTCGACAGTCTACGAGCAGTACTTC. Its protein is CASSQDPSTVYEQYF. The V call is TRBV3-1, the J call TRBJ2-7; TRBD1 might be the D (5 bases). The CDR3 runs 15 residues. Germline V gene sequence: CDR1 LGHDT, CDR2 YNNKEL (reference sequence). V was trimmed by 0 bases and J by 3 bases, leaving 12 bases between them.

Ten or more counts support this clonotype. This chain connects TRBV27 to TRBJ1-1, with D unclear. V was cut by 4 bases and J by 5 bases, with 11 bases left in between. The CDR3 totals 13 residues. CDR1 and CDR2 from the germline V gene are MNHEY and SMNVEV (reference sequence). The CDR3: CASSSIGRTEAFF. In DNA, the CDR3 is TGTGCCAGCAGTTCTATCGGGCGGACTGAAGCTTTCTTT.

This clonotype was detected ten times or more. V is TRBV13 and J is TRBJ2-1; 10 nucleotides align to TRBD2. This CDR3 spans 16 amino acids. The J segment lost 7 bases and the V segment lost 1 base, leaving 7 bases of the junction unmatched. CDR1 and CDR2 (germline): PRHDT, FYEKMQ (reference sequence). DNA for the CDR3: TGTGCCAGCAGCTTAGAGTTGGGACTAGCGCTAAATGAGCAGTTCTTC. It specifies CASSLELGLALNEQFF.

This clonotype appeared a few times. CDR3 nucleotide sequence: TGCAGCGTTGACAGGGGCCTCTCTGGAAACACCATATATTTT. It codes for CSVDRGLSGNTIYF. V and J are TRBV29-1 and TRBJ1-3; tentatively, D is TRBD1 (6 bases). Germline lookup yields CDR1 SQVTM and CDR2 ANQGSEA. CDR3 size: 14 residues. The V gene lost 3 bases and the J gene lost 0 bases, with 9 bases spanning the gap.

The J gene is TRBJ2-1, the V gene TRBV20-1; no clear D gene. The J call may be mistaken, given a closer DNA end match to TRBJ2-7. This CDR3 spans 14 amino acids. The germline V gene encodes CDR1 DFQATT and CDR2 SNEGSKA (reference sequence). The CDR3 nucleotides read TGCAGTGCTAGATCCCCCTCTGGTGGTGGTGAGCAGTACTTC. It codes for CSARSPSGGGEQYF.

Ten or more counts support this clonotype. The genes are TRBV27 and TRBJ2-1; D remains ambiguous. The CDR3 sequence is 14 residues long. The germline V and J ends were trimmed by 0 bases and 8 bases, with 11 bases remaining between them. Germline-derived CDR1 and CDR2 are MNHEY and SMNVEV (reference sequence). For the CDR3, the DNA is TGTGCCAGCAGTTTATCAAGAAGTAAATATGAGCAGTTCTTC. Translation gives CASSLSRSKYEQFF.

This clonotype was seen ten or more times. The V call is TRBV25-1, the J call TRBJ2-1; D unclear. The V end lost 6 bases, the J end lost 5 bases, and 17 bases lay between the germline ends. From germline, CDR1 is MGHDK and CDR2 SYGVNS. This CDR3 has 15 residues. The CDR3 region has the DNA TGTGCCAGCAGCCAAGGTAGGCTAGGAGACAATGAGCAGTTCTTC. It yields the protein CASSQGRLGDNEQFF.

This chain connects TRBV2 to TRBJ2-1; TRBD1 agrees at 8 bases. This CDR3 spans 13 amino acids. V was clipped by 7 bases and J by 9 bases; unmatched bases: 8. The germline CDR1 and CDR2 sequences are SNHLY and FYNNEI. CDR3 DNA sequence: TGTGCCAGCACCCCAAACACAGGGGGTGAGCAGTTCTTC. Protein: CASTPNTGGEQFF.

This clonotype was picked up many times. The J gene is TRBJ2-1, the V gene TRBV6-1, with D possibly being TRBD2 (5 bases). V shed 5 bases and J shed 1 base, with 15 bases lying between them. The V gene's germline CDR1 is MNHNS and CDR2 SASEGT. This CDR3 is 16 amino acids long. The CDR3 is CASSSILTGSYNEQFF. The CDR3 DNA is TGTGCCAGCAGTTCCATCCTGACGGGGTCCTACAATGAGCAGTTCTTC.

This clonotype occurred many times. The chain links TRBV11-2 to TRBJ1-4, with 7 bases fitting TRBD1. Germline values: CDR1 SGHAT, CDR2 FQNNGV. This CDR3 has 15 amino acids. J gave up 5 bases and V 5 bases, and 8 bases lay outside the gene matches. The CDR3 coding sequence is TGTGCCAGCAGCCAGGACAGGCTTAACAATGAAAAACTGTTTTTT. Protein product: CASSQDRLNNEKLFF.

This clonotype was picked up many times. The genes are TRBV10-1 and TRBJ1-1; D is possibly TRBD1 (6 bases). V lost 6 bases, J lost 1 base, and 12 bases lay in between. Looked up from germline, CDR1 is WNHNN and CDR2 is SYGVQD (reference sequence). The CDR3 sequence is 14 residues long. The CDR3 reads CASSGGAENTEAFF. The CDR3 nucleotides are TGCGCCAGCAGCGGGGGGGCGGAGAACACTGAAGCTTTCTTT.

There are many counts of this clonotype. The chain has TRBV6-1 and TRBJ2-3; TRBD2 matches at 10 bases. Germline loops: CDR1 MNHNS, CDR2 SASEGT. With 5 bases clipped from V and 0 bases from J, the junction kept 2 bases outside the gene matches. CDR3 length equals 15 residues. CDR3 in DNA: TGTGCCAGCAGTTTAGCGGGAGGTAGCACAGATACGCAGTATTTT. Its translation: CASSLAGGSTDTQYF.